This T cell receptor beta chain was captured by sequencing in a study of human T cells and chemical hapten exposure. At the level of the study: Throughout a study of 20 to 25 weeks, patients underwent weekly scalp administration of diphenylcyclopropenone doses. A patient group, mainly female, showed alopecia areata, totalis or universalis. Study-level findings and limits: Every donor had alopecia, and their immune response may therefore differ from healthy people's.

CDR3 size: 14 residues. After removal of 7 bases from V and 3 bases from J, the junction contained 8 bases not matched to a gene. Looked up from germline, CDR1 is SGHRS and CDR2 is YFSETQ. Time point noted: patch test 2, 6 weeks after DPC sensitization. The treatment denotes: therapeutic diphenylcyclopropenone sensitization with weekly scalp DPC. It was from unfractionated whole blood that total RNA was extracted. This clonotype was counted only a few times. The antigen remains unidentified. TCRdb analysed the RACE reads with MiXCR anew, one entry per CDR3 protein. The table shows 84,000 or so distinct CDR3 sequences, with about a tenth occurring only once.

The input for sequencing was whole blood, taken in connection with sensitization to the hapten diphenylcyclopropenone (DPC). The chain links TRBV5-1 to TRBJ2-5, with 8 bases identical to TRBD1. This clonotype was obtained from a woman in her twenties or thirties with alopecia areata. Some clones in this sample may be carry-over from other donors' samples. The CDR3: CASRPDRVEETQYF. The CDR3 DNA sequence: TGCGCCAGCCGGCCGGACAGGGTAGAAGAGACCCAGTACTTC.